The 2 T cell receptor beta chains listed next were all sequenced from one sample in a study of breast tumors, draining lymph nodes, adjacent tissues. MiXCR, applied by TCRdb to the multiplex PCR reads, yields one record per CDR3 protein. Among around 250,000 distinct CDR3 sequences listed, under 40% were seen once. Axillary draining lymph nodes of breast cancer patients supplied the node samples. Specimen: axillary lymph node tissue. These receptors all stem from a female donor with breast cancer. Some clones in this sample may be carry-over from other donors' samples.

The chain employs TRBV5-8 and TRBJ2-3; 8 positions agree with TRBD2. Germline V CDR1 and CDR2: SGHTS, YDEGEE. The CDR3 spans 15 residues. Trimming at V came to 4 bases and at J to 11 bases, leaving 15 bases not matched to a gene. CDR3 DNA: TGTGCCAGCAGCGTGCTAGCGGGTGCCTACAATGAGCAGTATTTT. Its protein is CASSVLAGAYNEQYF.

The rearrangement links TRBV28 to TRBJ1-4, with D tentatively TRBD1 (6 bases). Trimming cost V 3 bases and J 6 bases, with 14 bases left between them. The V gene's germline CDR1 is MDHEN and CDR2 SYDVKM. The CDR3 totals 15 residues. CDR3 in amino acids: CASSLVGQGYEKLFF. The CDR3 DNA follows: TGTGCCAGCAGTTTGGTAGGTCAGGGGTATGAAAAACTGTTTTTT. The full variable domain, rest sourced from reference TRBV28 and TRBJ1-4, is DVKVTQSSRYLVKRTGEKVFLECVQDMDHENMFWYRQDPGLGLRLIYFSYDVKMKEKGDIPEGYSVSREKKERFSLILESASTNQTSMYLCASSLVGQGYEKLFFGSGTQLSVL.